The text below deals with one TCR beta chain. This entry is derived from a study of technical replicates of blood from several donors. The data were produced by immunoSEQ multiplex PCR, yet TCRdb's version contains in-frame clones alone and is incomplete. The data contain some 80,000 clones, about 81% of them singletons. V lost 5 bases, J lost 6 bases, and 12 bases stayed unmatched. The CDR3 totals 16 residues. Germline V gene data show CDR1 as SGHTA and CDR2 as FQGNSA. The genes are TRBV7-2 and TRBJ1-2; 10 bases are shared with TRBD1. The sample was PBMCs. This clonotype was sampled from a human donor in good health. Some clones in this sample may be carry-over from other donors' samples. The CDR3 nucleotides read TGTGCCAGCAGCCCCGGGGGGACAGGGGCCGTGGATGGCTACACCTTC. Residues: CASSPGGTGAVDGYTF.